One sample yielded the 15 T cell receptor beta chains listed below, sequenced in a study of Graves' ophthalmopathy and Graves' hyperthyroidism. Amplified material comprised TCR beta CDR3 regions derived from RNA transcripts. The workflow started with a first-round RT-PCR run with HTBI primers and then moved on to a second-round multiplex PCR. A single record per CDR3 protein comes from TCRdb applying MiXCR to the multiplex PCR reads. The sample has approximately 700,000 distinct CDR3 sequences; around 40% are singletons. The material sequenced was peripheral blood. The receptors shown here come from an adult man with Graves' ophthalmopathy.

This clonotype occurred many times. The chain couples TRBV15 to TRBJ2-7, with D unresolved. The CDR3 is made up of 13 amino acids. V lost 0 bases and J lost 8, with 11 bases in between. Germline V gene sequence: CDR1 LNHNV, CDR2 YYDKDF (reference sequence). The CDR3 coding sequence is TGTGCCACCAGCAGAGATGGTCCTCTTAAGCAGTACTTC. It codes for CATSRDGPLKQYF.

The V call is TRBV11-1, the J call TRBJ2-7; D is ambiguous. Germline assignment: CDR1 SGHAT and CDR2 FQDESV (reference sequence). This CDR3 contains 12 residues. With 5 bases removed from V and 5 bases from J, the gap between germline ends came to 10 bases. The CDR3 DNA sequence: TGTGCCAGCAGCGACATCACAGACGAGCAGTACTTC. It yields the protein CASSDITDEQYF.

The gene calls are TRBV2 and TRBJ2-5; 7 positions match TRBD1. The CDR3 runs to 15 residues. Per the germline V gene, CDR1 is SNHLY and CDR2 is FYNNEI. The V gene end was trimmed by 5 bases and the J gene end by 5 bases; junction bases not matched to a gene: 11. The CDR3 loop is CASSPRQGFQETQYF. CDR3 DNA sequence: TGTGCCAGCAGTCCCCGACAGGGTTTTCAGGAGACCCAGTACTTC.

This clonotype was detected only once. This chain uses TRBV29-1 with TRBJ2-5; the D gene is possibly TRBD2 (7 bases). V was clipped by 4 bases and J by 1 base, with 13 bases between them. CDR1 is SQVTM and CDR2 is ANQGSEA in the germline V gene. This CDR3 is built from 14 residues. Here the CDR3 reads CSVGKGGFQETQYF. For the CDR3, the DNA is TGCAGCGTTGGAAAGGGGGGGTTCCAAGAGACCCAGTACTTC.

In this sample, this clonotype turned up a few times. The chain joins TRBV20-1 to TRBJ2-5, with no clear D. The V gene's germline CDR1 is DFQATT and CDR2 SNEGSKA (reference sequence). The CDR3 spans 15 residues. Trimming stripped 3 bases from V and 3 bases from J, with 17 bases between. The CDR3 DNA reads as TGCAGTGCTAGCCCCCCGAGTATCTCAAAAGAGACCCAGTACTTC. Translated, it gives CSASPPSISKETQYF.

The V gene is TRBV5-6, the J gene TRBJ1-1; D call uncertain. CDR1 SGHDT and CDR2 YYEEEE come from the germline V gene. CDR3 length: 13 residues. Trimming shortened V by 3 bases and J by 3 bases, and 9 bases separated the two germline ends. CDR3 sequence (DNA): TGTGCCAGCAGCTGGGCGTTCGACACTGAAGCTTTCTTT. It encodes CASSWAFDTEAFF.

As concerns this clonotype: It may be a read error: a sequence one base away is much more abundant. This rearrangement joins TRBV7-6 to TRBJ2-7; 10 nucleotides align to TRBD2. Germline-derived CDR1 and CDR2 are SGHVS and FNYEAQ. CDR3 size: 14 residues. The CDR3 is CASSLLAGDYDQYF. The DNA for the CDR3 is TGTGCCAGCAGCCTCCTAGCGGGGGACTACGATCAGTACTTC.

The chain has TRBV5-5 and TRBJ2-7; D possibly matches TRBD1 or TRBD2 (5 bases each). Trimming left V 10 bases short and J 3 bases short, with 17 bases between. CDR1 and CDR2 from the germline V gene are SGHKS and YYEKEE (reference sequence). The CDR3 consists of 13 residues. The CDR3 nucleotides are TGTGCCTGGAGACCAGGGAGCCTCTACGAGCAGTACTTC. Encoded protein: CAWRPGSLYEQYF.

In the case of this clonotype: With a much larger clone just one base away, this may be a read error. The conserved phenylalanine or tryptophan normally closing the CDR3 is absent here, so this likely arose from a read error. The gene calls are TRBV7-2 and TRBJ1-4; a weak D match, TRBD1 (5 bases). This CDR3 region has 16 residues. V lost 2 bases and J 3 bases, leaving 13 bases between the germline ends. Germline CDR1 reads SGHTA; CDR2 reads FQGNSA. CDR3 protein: CASSLRGVIANEKLFV. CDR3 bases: TGTGCCAGCAGCTTACGAGGGGTGATTGCTAATGAAAAACTGTTTGTT.

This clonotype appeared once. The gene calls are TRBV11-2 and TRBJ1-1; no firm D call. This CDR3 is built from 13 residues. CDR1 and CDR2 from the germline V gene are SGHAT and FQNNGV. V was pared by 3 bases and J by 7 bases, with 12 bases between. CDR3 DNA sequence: TGTGCCAGCAGCTTTGGATCCCCGATTGAAGCTTTCTTT. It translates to CASSFGSPIEAFF. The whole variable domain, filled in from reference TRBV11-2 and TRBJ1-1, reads EAGVAQSPRYKIIEKRQSVAFWCNPISGHATLYWYQQILGQGPKLLIQFQNNGVVDDSQLPKDRFSAERLKGVDSTLKIQPAKLEDSAVYLCASSFGSPIEAFFGQGTRLTVV.

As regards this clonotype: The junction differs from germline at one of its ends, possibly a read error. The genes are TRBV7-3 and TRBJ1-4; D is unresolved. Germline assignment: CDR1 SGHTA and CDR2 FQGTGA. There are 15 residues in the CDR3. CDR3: CASSQDGTTNEKLFF. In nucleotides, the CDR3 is TGCGCCAGCAGCCAAGACGGTACAACTAATGAAAAACTGTTTTTT.

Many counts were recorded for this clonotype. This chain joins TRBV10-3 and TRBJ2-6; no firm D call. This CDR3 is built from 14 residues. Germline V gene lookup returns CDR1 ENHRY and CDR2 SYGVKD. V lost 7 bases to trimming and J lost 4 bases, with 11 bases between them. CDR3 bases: TGTGCCATCAAAGGCATATCCGGGGCCAACGTCCTGACTTTC. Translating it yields CAIKGISGANVLTF.

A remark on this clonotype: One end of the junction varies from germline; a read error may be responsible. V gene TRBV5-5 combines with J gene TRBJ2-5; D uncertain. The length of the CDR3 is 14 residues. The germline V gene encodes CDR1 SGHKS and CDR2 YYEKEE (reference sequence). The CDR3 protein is CAGSLESGQETQYF. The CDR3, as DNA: TGTGCCGGCAGCTTGGAGTCAGGACAAGAGACCCAGTACTTC. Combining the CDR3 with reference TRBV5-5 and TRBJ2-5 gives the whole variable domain DAGVTQSPTHLIKTRGQQVTLRCSPISGHKSVSWYQQVLGQGPQFIFQYYEKEERGRGNFPDRFSARQFPNYSSELNVNALLLGDSALYLCAGSLESGQETQYFGPGTRLLVL.

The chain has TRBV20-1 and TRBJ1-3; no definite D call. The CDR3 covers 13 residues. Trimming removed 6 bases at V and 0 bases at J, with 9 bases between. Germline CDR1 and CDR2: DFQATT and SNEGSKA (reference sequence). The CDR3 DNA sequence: TGCAGTGCCCTGAAGAGCTCTGGAAACACCATATATTTT. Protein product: CSALKSSGNTIYF.

This CDR3 reads CASSVEDRYGYTF. As DNA, the CDR3 is TGCGCCAGCAGCGTTGAAGATAGATATGGCTACACCTTC. The J gene is TRBJ1-2, the V gene TRBV4-3; D is ambiguous. The V end lost 5 bases, the J end lost 5 bases, and 12 bases lay between the germline ends. The V gene's germline CDR1 is LGHNA and CDR2 YSLEER. CDR3 size: 13 residues.